These T cell receptor beta chains were read from a single sample in a study of technical replicates of blood from four donors. Only in-frame clones appear in the TCRdb table, and some are missing; sequencing was by immunoSEQ multiplex PCR. This table holds under 70,000 clones, about 91% found once. The sequenced sample was T cells isolated from PBMCs. The receptors come from a human donor in good health. CDR3s include the opening cysteine and the closing phenylalanine or tryptophan. Fields, in order: CDR3 length, V gene, J gene, CDR3 protein.

len: 13; v_gene: TRBV6-6; j_gene: TRBJ2-1; CDR3aa: CASSTGTINEQFF
len: 16; v_gene: TRBV5-6; j_gene: TRBJ2-4; CDR3aa: CASRRTSVLAKNIQYF
len: 14; v_gene: TRBV2; j_gene: TRBJ2-7; CDR3aa: CASSEGVAKDEQYF
len: 14; v_gene: TRBV28; j_gene: TRBJ2-2; CDR3aa: CASIRPLDGGELFF
len: 12; v_gene: TRBV28; j_gene: TRBJ1-3; CDR3aa: CASDGGRNTIYF
len: 16; v_gene: TRBV12-5; j_gene: TRBJ2-2; CDR3aa: CASGLITTGAGGELFF
len: 16; v_gene: TRBV18; j_gene: TRBJ2-1; CDR3aa: CASSRLRGDYYNEQFF
len: 15; v_gene: TRBV5-4; j_gene: TRBJ2-1; CDR3aa: CASSLGLAVNNEQFF
len: 14; v_gene: TRBV7-9; j_gene: TRBJ1-4; CDR3aa: CASSFGTGHEKLFF
len: 14; v_gene: TRBV11-2; j_gene: TRBJ2-1; CDR3aa: CASSPGTGFHEQFF
len: 15; v_gene: TRBV9; j_gene: -; CDR3aa: CASSAGEGLSYEQYF
len: 14; v_gene: TRBV29-1; j_gene: TRBJ2-1; CDR3aa: CSVELAGEDNEQFF
len: 15; v_gene: TRBV10-3; j_gene: TRBJ2-3; CDR3aa: CAIRDRVNPTDTQYF
len: 13; v_gene: TRBV7-2; j_gene: TRBJ2-5; CDR3aa: CASRTGGSETQYF
len: 15; v_gene: TRBV6-5; j_gene: TRBJ1-1; CDR3aa: CASSYGRGMNTEAFF
len: 16; v_gene: TRBV6-6; j_gene: TRBJ2-1; CDR3aa: CASSSTTSGMRDEQFF
len: 17; v_gene: TRBV11-2; j_gene: TRBJ2-3; CDR3aa: CASSFPSQTALDDTQYF
len: 15; v_gene: TRBV7-8; j_gene: TRBJ1-2; CDR3aa: CASSLVGDRGGGYTF
len: 16; v_gene: TRBV5-6; j_gene: TRBJ2-1; CDR3aa: CASSWGTSGTYNEQFF
len: 18; v_gene: TRBV7-9; j_gene: TRBJ2-2; CDR3aa: CASSLGALAGVITGELFF
len: 13; v_gene: TRBV4-3; j_gene: TRBJ2-3; CDR3aa: CASSQQGADTQYF
len: 13; v_gene: TRBV5-1; j_gene: TRBJ2-7; CDR3aa: CASRGTGNHEQYF
len: 16; v_gene: TRBV27; j_gene: TRBJ2-5; CDR3aa: CASSFRGQGVMETQYF
len: 14; v_gene: TRBV7-3; j_gene: TRBJ1-1; CDR3aa: CASSSTSGNTEAFF
len: 17; v_gene: TRBV11-3; j_gene: TRBJ2-6; CDR3aa: CASSPRRRVDGANVLTF
len: 15; v_gene: TRBV7-8; j_gene: TRBJ2-7; CDR3aa: CASTSITSGRYEQYF
len: 13; v_gene: TRBV6-5; j_gene: TRBJ1-2; CDR3aa: CASSYGAAVGYTF
len: 17; v_gene: TRBV18; j_gene: TRBJ2-6; CDR3aa: CASSPPGGLSGANVLTF
len: 16; v_gene: TRBV21-1; j_gene: TRBJ1-1; CDR3aa: CASSKGQGALNTEAFF
len: 14; v_gene: TRBV4-3; j_gene: TRBJ1-1; CDR3aa: CASSHLTGDTEAFF
len: 14; v_gene: TRBV10-3; j_gene: TRBJ2-7; CDR3aa: CAISRTSGDYEQYF
len: 11; v_gene: TRBV28; j_gene: TRBJ2-5; CDR3aa: CASSSPGTQYF
len: 15; v_gene: TRBV10-3; j_gene: TRBJ1-2; CDR3aa: CAISSTGGLNYGYTF
len: 13; v_gene: TRBV19; j_gene: TRBJ2-7; CDR3aa: CASSSGPSYEQYF
len: 15; v_gene: TRBV4-1; j_gene: TRBJ1-3; CDR3aa: CASSQAGTGANTIYF
len: 14; v_gene: TRBV5-1; j_gene: TRBJ2-1; CDR3aa: CASSLGTGNYEQFF
len: 17; v_gene: TRBV4-1; j_gene: TRBJ2-7; CDR3aa: CASSVRLAGGASYEQYF
len: 15; v_gene: TRBV7-3; j_gene: TRBJ2-5; CDR3aa: CASSPGLADQETQYF
len: 16; v_gene: TRBV5-4; j_gene: TRBJ2-1; CDR3aa: CASSYRLAGGYNEQFF
len: 15; v_gene: TRBV11-2; j_gene: TRBJ1-4; CDR3aa: CASSLSGGWDEKLFF